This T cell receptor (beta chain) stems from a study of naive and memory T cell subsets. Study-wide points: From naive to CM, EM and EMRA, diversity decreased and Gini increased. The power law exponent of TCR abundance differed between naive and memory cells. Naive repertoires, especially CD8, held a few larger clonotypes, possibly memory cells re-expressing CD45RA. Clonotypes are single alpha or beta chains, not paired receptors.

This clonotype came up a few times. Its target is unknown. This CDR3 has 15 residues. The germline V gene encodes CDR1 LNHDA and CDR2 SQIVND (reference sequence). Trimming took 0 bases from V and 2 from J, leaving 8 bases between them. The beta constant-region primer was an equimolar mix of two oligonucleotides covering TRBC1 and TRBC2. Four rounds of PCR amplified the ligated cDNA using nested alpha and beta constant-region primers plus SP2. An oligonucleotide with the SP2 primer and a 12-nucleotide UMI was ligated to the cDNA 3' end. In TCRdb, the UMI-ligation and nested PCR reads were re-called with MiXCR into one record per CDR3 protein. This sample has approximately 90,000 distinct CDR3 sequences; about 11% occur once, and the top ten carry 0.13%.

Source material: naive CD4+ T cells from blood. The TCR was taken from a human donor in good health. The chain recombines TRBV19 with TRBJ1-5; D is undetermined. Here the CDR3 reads CASSIDPVGNQPQHF. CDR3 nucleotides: TGTGCCAGTAGTATAGACCCCGTGGGCAATCAGCCCCAGCATTTT.